This TCR beta chain originates from a study of T cell responses to AZD1222 COVID-19 vaccine. To note about this clone: Its target is not known.

Samples with a second dose at about 4 or about 12 weeks were pooled together. Points from the study as a whole: Close to half of spike-specific TCRs reportedly recognize unmutated variant regions. It was only after the peak T cell response that any repertoires were sampled.

Only in-frame clones appear in the TCRdb table, and some are missing; sequencing was by immunoSEQ multiplex PCR. The sample lists 25,000 or so clones; roughly 90% were seen once. The ends lost 6 bases at V and 4 bases at J; junction bases unmatched: 11. This CDR3 has 16 residues. Germline CDR1 is SNHLY and CDR2 is FYNNEI. Specimen: peripheral blood, collected 28 days after the second AZD1222 dose. This receptor was identified in an adult who received the AZD1222 COVID-19 vaccine. The V call is TRBV2, the J call TRBJ2-1, with 8 bases identical to TRBD2. The CDR3 bases are TGTGCCAGCAGGGTCTCTGGACTAGCTGAGTACAATGAGCAGTTCTTC. Protein product: CASRVSGLAEYNEQFF.